The source of this T cell receptor (beta chain) is a study of shared clonotypes between healthy human individuals. Study-level points and caveats: Sampling involved blood alone; tissue repertoires likely differ. It was the few donors that limited the genetic and exposure-history diversity represented.

The CDR3 is 14 amino acids. The V end was cut by 4 bases, the J end by 8 bases, with 17 bases between. From germline, CDR1 is SGHAT and CDR2 FQNNGV. Once extracted for a subset, genomic DNA was divided evenly among several immunoSEQ plates. Libraries were prepared by immunoSEQ multiplex PCR; TCRdb keeps only in-frame clonotypes and omits some of them. The sample lists more than 450,000 clones, 79% occurring once. This clone was seen more than once but under ten times. Its matching antigen is unknown. Caucasian adults residing in Nashville, Tennessee made up all the donors. This clonotype was obtained from a woman in her 40s in good health. Some clones in this sample may be carry-over from other donors' samples. This chain links TRBV11-2 with TRBJ1-2, with D uncertain. The sequenced sample consisted of PBMCs. CDR3 sequence (DNA): TGTGCCAGCAGCTCTCGGACTGCGGGAGCGGGCTACACCTTC. This codes for CASSSRTAGAGYTF.